This TCR beta chain was documented in a study of blood T cell repertoires in COVID-19. Study information: The origin of the acute and convalescent COVID-19 samples was the United States, Italy and Spain. PBMCs, B-cell-depleted T cells, or T cells provided the cDNA or gDNA that made up the material.

Trimming shortened V by 4 bases and J by 2 bases, and 12 bases separated the two germline ends. CDR1 and CDR2 from the germline V gene are SGHNT and YENEEA. The CDR3 spans 15 residues. As handled by the study authors: Estimates of nucleated cell counts were drawn from the amplification of reference gene primers. Sequenced by immunoSEQ multiplex PCR; TCRdb stores in-frame clones only, minus some. D and trimming come from the DNA, and the V and J calls and clone size come from that table. The repertoire holds more than 85,000 clones, roughly 87% seen once, with about 3.8% in the top ten. Material for sequencing was peripheral blood. V and J are TRBV11-3 and TRBJ2-4, with a tentative D call TRBD2 (6 bases). The receptor comes from a man between 45 and 60 years old with acute or convalescent COVID-19. In DNA, the CDR3 is TGTGCCAGCAGCTCCGGGAGAGTTCCCAAAAACATTCAGTACTTC. Translated, it gives CASSSGRVPKNIQYF.